These T cell receptor beta chains were read from a single sample in a study of long-term antiretroviral therapy in people with HIV. Sequencing used immunoSEQ multiplex PCR; TCRdb keeps in-frame clones, though not all of them. This sample carries some 19,000 clones, over 75% of them seen once, and the ten largest clones take around 3%. Here the sequenced sample was unsorted PBMCs, taken around 2.7 years after starting antiretroviral therapy. The receptors originated from a woman between 45 and 60 years old with HIV. Both conserved end residues are part of each CDR3. Fields, in order: CDR3 length, V gene, J gene, D gene, CDR3 protein. A D gene is named only where the DNA matches it firmly.

>14|TRBV29-1|TRBJ2-1|TRBD1
CSSQPGQGRNEQFF
>16|TRBV6-6|TRBJ2-1|TRBD2
CASSYDGRALVDEQFF
>15|TRBV6-5|TRBJ2-1|.
CASSYTEGTYNEQFF
>14|TRBV18|TRBJ2-6|.
CASSRSSGANVLTF
>14|TRBV7-9|TRBJ2-7|TRBD1
CASTRTGVAYEQYF
>14|TRBV7-2|TRBJ2-3|.
CASSFHESTDTQYF
>13|TRBV5-6|TRBJ1-1|TRBD1
CASSLQGGTEAFF
>13|TRBV13|TRBJ2-1|.
CASSLRFSNEQFF
>12|TRBV7-9|TRBJ1-2|TRBD1
CASLHRGDGYTF
>13|TRBV5-1|TRBJ2-6|.
CASSLGQDNVLTF
>14|TRBV15|TRBJ2-7|.
CATSRDQGLNEQYF
>17|TRBV18|TRBJ2-7|TRBD1
CASSPGTGGFYAYEQYF
>16|TRBV7-9|TRBJ2-2|TRBD1
CASSSTGTGVTGELFF
>16|TRBV18|TRBJ2-6|.
CASSEGRHSGANVLTF
>14|TRBV5-1|TRBJ1-2|.
CASSLAGGGYGYTF
>12|TRBV7-9|TRBJ1-1|.
CASSLMNTEAFF
>15|TRBV7-3|TRBJ2-1|TRBD1
CASSFDRGPYNEQFF
>15|TRBV9|TRBJ2-7|.
CASSVEWGSGSEQYF